This T cell receptor beta chain is drawn from a study of cytomegalovirus exposure and HLA in healthy donors. Study-wide points: Altogether, 150 to 200 TCR beta chains were recorded as cytomegalovirus-associated.

Notes on this clone: Its target is not known.

The CDR3 is 14 residues long. CDR1 is LGHNA and CDR2 is YNFKEQ in the germline V gene. With 0 bases removed from V and 3 bases from J, the gap between germline ends came to 8 bases. Donors were ostensibly healthy at sampling, although undocumented immune exposures were probable. The PCR was carried out with 60 Vbeta primers and 13 Jbeta primers. Clones were read by immunoSEQ multiplex PCR, and TCRdb kept only the in-frame ones, dropping some. The data show about 110,000 clones, approximately 83% seen once. The sample consisted of PBMCs. The V call is TRBV4-2, the J call TRBJ1-2; D gene ambiguous. This TCR was sampled from a man aged 40-49 years in good health and CMV-seronegative. DNA for the CDR3: TGTGCCAGCAGCCAAGAGGGCTCGCACTATGGCTACACCTTC. Its translation: CASSQEGSHYGYTF.